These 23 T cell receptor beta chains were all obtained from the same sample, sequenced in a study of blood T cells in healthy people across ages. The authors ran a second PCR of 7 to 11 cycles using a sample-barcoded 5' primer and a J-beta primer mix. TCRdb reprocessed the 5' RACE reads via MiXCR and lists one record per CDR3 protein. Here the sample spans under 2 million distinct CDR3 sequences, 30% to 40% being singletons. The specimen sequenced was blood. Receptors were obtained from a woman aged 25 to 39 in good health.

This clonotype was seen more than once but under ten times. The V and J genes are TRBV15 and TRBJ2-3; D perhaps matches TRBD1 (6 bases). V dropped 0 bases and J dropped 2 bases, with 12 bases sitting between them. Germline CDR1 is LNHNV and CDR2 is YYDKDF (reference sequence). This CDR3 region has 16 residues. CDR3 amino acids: CATSRDDGGFTDTQYF. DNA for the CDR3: TGTGCCACCAGCAGAGATGATGGGGGCTTCACAGATACGCAGTATTTT.

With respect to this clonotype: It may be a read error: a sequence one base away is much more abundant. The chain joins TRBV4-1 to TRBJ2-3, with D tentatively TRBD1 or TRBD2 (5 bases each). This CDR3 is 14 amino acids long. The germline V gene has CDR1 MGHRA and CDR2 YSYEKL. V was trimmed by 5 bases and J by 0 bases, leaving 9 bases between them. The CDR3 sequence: CASSDWDSTDTQYF. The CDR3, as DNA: TGCGCCAGCAGCGACTGGGACAGCACAGATACGCAGTATTTT.

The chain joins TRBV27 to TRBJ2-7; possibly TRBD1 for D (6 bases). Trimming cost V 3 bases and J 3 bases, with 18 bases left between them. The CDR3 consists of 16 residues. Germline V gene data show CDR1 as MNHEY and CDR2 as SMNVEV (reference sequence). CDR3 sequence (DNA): TGTGCCAGCAGTTTCTTGTCCGGGGACATCCTCTACGAGCAGTACTTC. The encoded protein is CASSFLSGDILYEQYF.

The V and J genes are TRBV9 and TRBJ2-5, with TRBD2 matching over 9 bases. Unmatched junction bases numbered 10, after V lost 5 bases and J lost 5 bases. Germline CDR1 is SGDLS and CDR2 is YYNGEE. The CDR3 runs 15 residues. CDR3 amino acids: CASRPRREGPETQYF. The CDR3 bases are TGTGCCAGCAGGCCCCGGCGGGAGGGCCCGGAGACCCAGTACTTC.

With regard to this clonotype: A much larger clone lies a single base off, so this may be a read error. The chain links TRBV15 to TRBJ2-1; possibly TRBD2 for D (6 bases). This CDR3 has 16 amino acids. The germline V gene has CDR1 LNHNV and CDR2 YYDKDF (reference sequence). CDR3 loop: CVTSTTGDASYNEQFF. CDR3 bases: TGTGTCACCAGCACTACGGGGGACGCCTCCTACAATGAGCAGTTCTTC.

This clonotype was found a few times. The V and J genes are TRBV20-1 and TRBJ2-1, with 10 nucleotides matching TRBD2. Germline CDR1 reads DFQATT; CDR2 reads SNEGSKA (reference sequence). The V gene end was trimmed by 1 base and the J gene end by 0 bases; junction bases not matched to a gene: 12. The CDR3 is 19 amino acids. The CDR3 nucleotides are TGCAGTGCTAGAGCGAATAGCGGGGGGCCATTAGCCTCCTACAATGAGCAGTTCTTC. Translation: CSARANSGGPLASYNEQFF.

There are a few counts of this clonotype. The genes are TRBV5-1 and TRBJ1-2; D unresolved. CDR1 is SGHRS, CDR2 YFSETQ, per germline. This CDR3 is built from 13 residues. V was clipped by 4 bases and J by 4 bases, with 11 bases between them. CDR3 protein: CASSDAEGYGYTF. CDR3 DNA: TGCGCCAGCAGCGACGCGGAGGGCTATGGCTACACCTTC.

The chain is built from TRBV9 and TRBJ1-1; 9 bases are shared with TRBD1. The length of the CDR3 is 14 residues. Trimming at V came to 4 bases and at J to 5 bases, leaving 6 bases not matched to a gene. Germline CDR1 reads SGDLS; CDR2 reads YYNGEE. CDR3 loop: CASSKTGGRTEAFF. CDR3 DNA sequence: TGTGCCAGCAGCAAGACAGGGGGAAGGACTGAAGCTTTCTTT.

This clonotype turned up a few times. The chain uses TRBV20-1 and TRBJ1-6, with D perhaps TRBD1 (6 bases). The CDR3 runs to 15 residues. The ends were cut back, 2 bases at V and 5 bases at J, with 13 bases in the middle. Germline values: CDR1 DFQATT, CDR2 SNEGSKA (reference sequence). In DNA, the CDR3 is TGCAGTGCTAGACGACAGGCCATTAATAATTCACCCCTCCACTTT. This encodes CSARRQAINNSPLHF.

CDR3 bases: TGTGCCAGCAGCTCGCCCGGACAGGGGATGGGCGGCCTTATCTATGGCTACACCTTC. Translated: CASSSPGQGMGGLIYGYTF. The chain joins TRBV7-9 to TRBJ1-2; 9 bases map to TRBD1. Germline V gene sequence: CDR1 SEHNR, CDR2 FQNEAQ (reference sequence). Trimming removed 4 bases from V and 4 bases from J; junction bases left unmatched: 19. The CDR3 extends over 19 amino acids. The entire variable domain, with the rest obtained from reference TRBV7-9 and TRBJ1-2, is as follows: DTGVSQNPRHKITKRGQNVTFRCDPISEHNRLYWYRQTLGQGPEFLTYFQNEAQLEKSRLLSDRFSAERPKGSFSTLEIQRTEQGDSAMYLCASSSPGQGMGGLIYGYTFGSGTRLTVV.

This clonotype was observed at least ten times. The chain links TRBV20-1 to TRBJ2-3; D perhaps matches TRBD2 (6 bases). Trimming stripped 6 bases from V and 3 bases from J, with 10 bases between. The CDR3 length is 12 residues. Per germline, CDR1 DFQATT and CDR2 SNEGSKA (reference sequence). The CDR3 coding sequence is TGCAGTGCCTCTGGGACTACAGATACGCAGTATTTT. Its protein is CSASGTTDTQYF.

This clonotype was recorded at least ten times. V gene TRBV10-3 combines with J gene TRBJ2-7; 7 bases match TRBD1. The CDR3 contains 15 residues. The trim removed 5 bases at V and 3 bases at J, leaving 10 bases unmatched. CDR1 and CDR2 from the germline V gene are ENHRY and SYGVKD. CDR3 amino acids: CAISQQGPRFYEQYF. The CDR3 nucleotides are TGTGCCATCAGTCAACAGGGGCCCCGTTTCTACGAGCAGTACTTC.

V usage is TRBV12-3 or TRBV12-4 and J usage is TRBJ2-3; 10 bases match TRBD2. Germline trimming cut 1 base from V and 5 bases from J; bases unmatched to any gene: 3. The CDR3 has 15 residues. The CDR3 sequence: CASSLGAGGRDTQYF. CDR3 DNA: TGTGCCAGCAGTTTAGGAGCGGGGGGGCGAGATACGCAGTATTTT.

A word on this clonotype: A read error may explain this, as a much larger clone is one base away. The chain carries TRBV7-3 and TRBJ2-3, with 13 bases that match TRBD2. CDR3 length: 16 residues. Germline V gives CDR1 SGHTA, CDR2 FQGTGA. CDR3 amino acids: CAGSLGLAGEADTQYF. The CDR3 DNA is TGTGCCGGCAGCTTAGGACTAGCGGGAGAGGCAGATACGCAGTATTTT.

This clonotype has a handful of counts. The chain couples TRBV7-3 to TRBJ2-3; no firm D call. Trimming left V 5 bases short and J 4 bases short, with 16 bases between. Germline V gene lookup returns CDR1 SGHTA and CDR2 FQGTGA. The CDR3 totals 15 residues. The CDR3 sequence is CASSRRMGNSDTQYF. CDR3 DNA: TGTGCCAGCAGCAGGAGAATGGGCAATTCAGATACGCAGTATTTT. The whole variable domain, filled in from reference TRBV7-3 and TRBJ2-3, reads GAGVSQTPSNKVTEKGKYVELRCDPISGHTALYWYRQSLGQGPEFLIYFQGTGAADDSGLPNDRFFAVRPEGSVSTLKIQRTERGDSAVYLCASSRRMGNSDTQYFGPGTRLTVL.

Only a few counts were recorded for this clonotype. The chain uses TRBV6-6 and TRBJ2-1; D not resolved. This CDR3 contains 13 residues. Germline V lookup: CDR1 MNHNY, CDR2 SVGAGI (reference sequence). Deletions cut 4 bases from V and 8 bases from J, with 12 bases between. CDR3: CASSSQTDYEQFF. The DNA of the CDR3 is TGTGCCAGCAGTTCGCAGACCGATTATGAGCAGTTCTTC.

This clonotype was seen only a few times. In DNA, the CDR3 is TGTGCCACCCGCGAGGGCCTGAACACTGAAGCTTTCTTT. Protein sequence: CATREGLNTEAFF. This chain joins TRBV15 and TRBJ1-1; D is ambiguous. V dropped 8 bases and J dropped 0 bases, with 10 bases sitting between them. Germline V gene lookup returns CDR1 LNHNV and CDR2 YYDKDF (reference sequence). There are 13 residues in the CDR3.

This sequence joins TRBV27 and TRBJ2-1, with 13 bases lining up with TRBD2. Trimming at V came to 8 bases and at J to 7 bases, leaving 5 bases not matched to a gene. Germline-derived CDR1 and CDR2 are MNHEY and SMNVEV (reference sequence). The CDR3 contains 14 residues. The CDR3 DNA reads TGTGCCAGCGGTACTAGCGGGAGGGGTAATGAGCAGTTCTTC. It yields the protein CASGTSGRGNEQFF.

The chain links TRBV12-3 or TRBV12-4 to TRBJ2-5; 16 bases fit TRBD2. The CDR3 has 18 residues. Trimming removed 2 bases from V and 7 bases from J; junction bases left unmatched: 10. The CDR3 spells CASSLSGLAGGPDLTQYF. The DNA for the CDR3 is TGTGCCAGCAGTTTATCGGGACTAGCGGGGGGGCCGGACTTGACCCAGTACTTC.

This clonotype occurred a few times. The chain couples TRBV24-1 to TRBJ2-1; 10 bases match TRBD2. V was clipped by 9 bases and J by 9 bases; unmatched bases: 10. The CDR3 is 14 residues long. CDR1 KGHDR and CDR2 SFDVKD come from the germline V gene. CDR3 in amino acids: CATAAYGTSVEQFF. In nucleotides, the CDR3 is TGTGCCACCGCGGCGTACGGGACTAGCGTTGAGCAGTTCTTC.

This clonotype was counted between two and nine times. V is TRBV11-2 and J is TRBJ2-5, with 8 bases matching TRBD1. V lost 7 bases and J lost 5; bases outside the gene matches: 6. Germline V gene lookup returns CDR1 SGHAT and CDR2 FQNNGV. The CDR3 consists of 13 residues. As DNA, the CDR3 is TGTGCCAGCAATCAGGGGGCAGGGGAGACCCAGTACTTC. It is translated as CASNQGAGETQYF.

In nucleotides, the CDR3 is TGTGCCAGCAGGAAACAGGGGGCAGGAGAGACCCAGTACTTC. Translation gives CASRKQGAGETQYF. The rearrangement joins TRBV12-3 or TRBV12-4 to TRBJ2-5, with 9 positions matching TRBD1. V was pared by 6 bases and J by 4 bases, with 6 bases of the junction left unmatched. This CDR3 spans 14 amino acids.

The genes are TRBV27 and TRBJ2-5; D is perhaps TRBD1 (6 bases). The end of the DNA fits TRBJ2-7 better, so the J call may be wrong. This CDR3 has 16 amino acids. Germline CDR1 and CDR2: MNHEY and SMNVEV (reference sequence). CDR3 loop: CASSLSGTGRVYEQYF. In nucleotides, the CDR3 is TGTGCCAGCAGTTTATCCGGAACAGGGAGAGTTTACGAGCAGTACTTC.